This T cell receptor beta chain was profiled in a study of CD8 T cells in Susac syndrome. Trimming pared 0 bases from V and 7 bases from J, leaving 9 bases between. This CDR3 has 12 amino acids. Germline assignment: CDR1 SQVTM and CDR2 ANQGSEA. The RNA, about 0.45 to 1 ug, was put through reverse transcription using random hexamers. TCRdb analysed the immunoSEQ multiplex PCR reads with MiXCR anew, one entry per CDR3 protein. The sample consists of 180,000 or so distinct CDR3 sequences, approximately 94% of them appearing once. Material: CD4+ T cells from PBMCs. This chain connects TRBV29-1 to TRBJ1-1; D gene uncertain. This TCR derives from a human donor in good health. The CDR3 protein is CSVEDLQNEAFF. CDR3 DNA: TGCAGCGTTGAAGATCTTCAGAATGAAGCTTTCTTT.